The clone carrying this T cell receptor beta chain has ten or more counts. No antigen is known for it. Tagging with unique molecular identifiers was applied to individual cDNA molecules. TCRdb called the 5' RACE reads again in MiXCR, with one record for every CDR3 protein. The data hold roughly 75,000 distinct CDR3 sequences, with approximately 12% observed a single time. This CDR3 has 13 amino acids. V was pared by 6 bases and J by 0 bases, with 8 bases between. CDR1 and CDR2 from the germline V gene are SNHLY and FYNNEI. The entry originates in a study of early T cells in non-severe SARS-CoV-2 infection. Study-level background: Sequencing input comprised bulk RNA from unsorted whole blood; chain pairing was not available.

Findings and caveats of the study: The matching step, a VDJdb search, favored anti-spike CD8 responses and missed private and CD4 specificities.

V and J are TRBV2 and TRBJ1-2; D is possibly TRBD1 (5 bases). The sequence was collected from an adult who was a healthcare worker with PCR-confirmed SARS-CoV-2 infection or an uninfected control (not recorded which). Specimen: whole blood. The CDR3 nucleotides read TGTGCCAGCAGAACGACAGCTAACTATGGCTACACCTTC. The encoded protein is CASRTTANYGYTF.